This TCR beta chain appears in the sequencing data of a study of OX40 agonist ivuxolimab in advanced cancers. V was clipped by 9 bases and J by 8 bases; unmatched bases: 10. The CDR3 spans 14 residues. Germline V gene data show CDR1 as ENHRY and CDR2 as SYGVKD. Using immunoSEQ multiplex PCR, the repertoire was profiled, and TCRdb retains in-frame clones only, with some absent. Among 55,000 to 70,000 clones listed, 70% to 85% were seen once. This clone was seen only once. The input for sequencing was CD4+ or CD8+ T cells sorted from blood, taken in a trial of the OX40 agonist ivuxolimab. The V gene is TRBV10-3, the J gene TRBJ1-4; 9 bases match TRBD1. This TCR derives from an adult with an advanced solid tumor such as melanoma, head and neck, liver or kidney cancer. In DNA, the CDR3 is TGTGCCATAAGAGAAACAGGGGGCAGGGAAAAACTGTTTTTT. It specifies CAIRETGGREKLFF.